A single sample gave rise to the 5 T cell receptor beta chains below, sequenced in a study of T-cell reconstitution after alpha-beta-depleted transplantation in children. TCRbeta library preparation incorporated unique molecular identifiers. TCRdb reprocessed the PCR reads with MiXCR, giving one entry per CDR3 protein. The sample has roughly 500,000 distinct CDR3 sequences; approximately 30% are singletons. The sample here was PBMCs from the stem cell graft donor, taken from the stem cell graft. The source is a human donor who donated a stem cell graft to a child with aplastic anemia.

V is TRBV5-6 and J is TRBJ1-3, with D hard to call. Germline V gene lookup returns CDR1 SGHDT and CDR2 YYEEEE. The CDR3 covers 15 residues. Between the trimmed V and J ends, which lost 1 base and 4 bases, there was a span of 12 bases. As DNA, the CDR3 is TGTGCCAGCAGCTTGTACGGAGGTTCGGGAAACACCATATATTTT. Translating gives CASSLYGGSGNTIYF.

This clonotype was recorded a few times. The J gene is TRBJ2-3, the V gene TRBV18; D remains unclear. CDR3 size: 11 residues. The germline V gene encodes CDR1 KGHSH and CDR2 LQKENI. V lost 8 bases to trimming and J lost 0 bases, with 3 bases between them. In nucleotides, the CDR3 is TGTGCCAGCCAGAGCACAGATACGCAGTATTTT. As protein: CASQSTDTQYF.

The chain combines TRBV12-5 with TRBJ2-7; a possible D gene is TRBD1 (5 bases). CDR3 size: 13 residues. Germline V lookup: CDR1 LGHNT, CDR2 FRNRAP. Trimming stripped 1 base from V and 2 bases from J, with 6 bases between. The CDR3 region has the DNA TGTGCTAGTGGTTTGGGGGGCGCCTACGAGCAGTACGTC. As protein: CASGLGGAYEQYV.

This clonotype was counted a few times. This CDR3 is CASSTRPGLAFSYEQYV. The CDR3, as DNA: TGTGCCAGCAGCACCAGGCCGGGACTAGCATTCTCCTACGAGCAGTACGTC. The rearrangement uses TRBV21-1 and TRBJ2-7; TRBD2, as called in the table, went unchecked against the DNA. TRBV21-1 is marked as a pseudogene. The CDR3 contains 17 residues.

The V gene is TRBV4-3, the J gene TRBJ1-5, with 8 bases lining up with TRBD1. The junction had 5 bases not matched to a gene; V was cut back by 4 bases and J by 3 bases. The CDR3 extends over 15 amino acids. CDR1 is LGHNA, CDR2 YSLEER, per germline. This CDR3 reads CASSPGQGLNQPQHF. Written as DNA, the CDR3 is TGCGCCAGCAGCCCAGGACAGGGCCTCAATCAGCCCCAGCATTTT.